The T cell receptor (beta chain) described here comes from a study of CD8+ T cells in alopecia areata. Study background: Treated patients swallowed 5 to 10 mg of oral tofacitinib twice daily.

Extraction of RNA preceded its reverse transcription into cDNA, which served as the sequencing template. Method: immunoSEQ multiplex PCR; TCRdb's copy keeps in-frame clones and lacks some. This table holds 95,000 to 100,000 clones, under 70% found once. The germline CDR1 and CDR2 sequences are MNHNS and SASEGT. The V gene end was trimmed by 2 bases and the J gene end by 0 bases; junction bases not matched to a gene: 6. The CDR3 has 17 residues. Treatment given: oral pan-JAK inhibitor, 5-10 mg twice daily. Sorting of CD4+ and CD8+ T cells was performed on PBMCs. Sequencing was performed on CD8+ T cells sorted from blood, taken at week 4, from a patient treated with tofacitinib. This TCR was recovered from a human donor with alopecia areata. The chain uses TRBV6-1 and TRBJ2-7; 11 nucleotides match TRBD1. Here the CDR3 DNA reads TGTGCCAGCAGTGAATTTTGGGACAGGGGGAACTCCTACGAGCAGTACTTC. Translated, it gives CASSEFWDRGNSYEQYF.